The 15 T cell receptor beta chains listed next were all sequenced from one sample in a study of Graves' ophthalmopathy and Graves' hyperthyroidism. The authors amplified TCR beta CDR3 regions from RNA transcripts. HTBI-primed first-round RT-PCR preceded second-round multiplex PCR. TCRdb called the multiplex PCR reads again in MiXCR, with one record for every CDR3 protein. The sample consists of around 520,000 distinct CDR3 sequences, about 35% of them appearing once. Material for sequencing was peripheral blood or thyroid tissue (not recorded which). Source of these receptors: an adult man with Graves' hyperthyroidism.

The CDR3 here is CASSPLPSGVQETQYF. The CDR3 nucleotides are TGTGCCAGCTCACCACTTCCTAGCGGGGTACAAGAGACCCAGTACTTC. The chain is built from TRBV18 and TRBJ2-5; 9 bases map to TRBD2. This CDR3 is 16 amino acids long. J gave up 2 bases and V 1 base, and 5 bases lay outside the gene matches. The germline V gene has CDR1 KGHSH and CDR2 LQKENI. The entire variable domain, with the rest obtained from reference TRBV18 and TRBJ2-5, is as follows: NAGVMQNPRHLVRRRGQEARLRCSPMKGHSHVYWYRQLPEEGLKFMVYLQKENIIDESGMPKERFSAEFPKEGPSILRIQQVVRGDSAAYFCASSPLPSGVQETQYFGPGTRLLVL.

This rearrangement joins TRBV9 to TRBJ2-2; D is uncertain. Trimming took off 0 bases at V and 6 bases at J, with 9 bases between the two ends. The CDR3 extends over 14 amino acids. Per germline, CDR1 SGDLS and CDR2 YYNGEE. CDR3 nucleotide sequence: TGTGCCAGCAGCGTAGCTAACACTGCCGGGGAGCTGTTTTTT. It encodes CASSVANTAGELFF.

This clonotype was counted many times. The chain joins TRBV5-6 to TRBJ2-7, with 8 bases aligning to TRBD1. Germline values: CDR1 SGHDT, CDR2 YYEEEE. CDR3 size: 15 residues. V shed 4 bases and J 2 bases; nucleotides not matched to a gene: 8. CDR3 bases: TGTGCCAGCAGCGGCCGGGACAGGCGTGCCTACGAGCAGTACTTC. Translated, it gives CASSGRDRRAYEQYF.

In its sample, this clonotype was seen many times. The V call is TRBV20-1, the J call TRBJ1-6, with D possibly matching TRBD1 (6 bases). The CDR3 is 14 residues long. V gave up 5 bases and J gave up 5 bases, with 13 bases separating them. Germline V gene lookup returns CDR1 DFQATT and CDR2 SNEGSKA (reference sequence). Here the CDR3 DNA reads TGCAGTGCTCAGCAGGGGTCCCATAATTCACCCCTCCACTTT. Protein: CSAQQGSHNSPLHF.

The rearrangement joins TRBV7-8 to TRBJ2-7; TRBD1 agrees at 8 bases. This CDR3 is 14 amino acids long. V was clipped by 6 bases and J by 3 bases; unmatched bases: 7. CDR1 is SGHVS and CDR2 is FQNEAQ in the germline V gene. This CDR3 reads CASSRSGTGYEQYF. As DNA, the CDR3 is TGTGCCAGCAGTCGGTCCGGGACAGGCTACGAGCAGTACTTC.

With respect to this clonotype: A much more abundant neighbour one base away suggests this may be a read error. The rearrangement links TRBV20-1 to TRBJ1-1; tentatively, D is TRBD1 (6 bases). Germline loops: CDR1 DFQATT, CDR2 SNEGSKA (reference sequence). This CDR3 comprises 15 residues. V was shortened by 3 bases and J by 3 bases, with 17 bases between the two germline ends. The DNA for the CDR3 is TGCAGTGCTAGGGTGGAGGGGGTTGCGTACACTGAAGCTTTCTTT. Amino acids: CSARVEGVAYTEAFF.

This chain links TRBV25-1 with TRBJ1-4, with D perhaps TRBD1 (5 bases). This CDR3 region has 14 residues. The ends were cut back, 3 bases at V and 7 bases at J, with 12 bases in the middle. Per germline, CDR1 MGHDK and CDR2 SYGVNS. The CDR3 is CASSERSGREKLFF. The CDR3 nucleotides are TGTGCCAGCAGTGAGAGGTCAGGGCGTGAAAAACTGTTTTTT.

The genes are TRBV20-1 and TRBJ1-5; 10 nucleotides align to TRBD1. J lost 0 bases, V lost 3 bases, and 11 bases had no gene match. The CDR3 length is 18 residues. CDR1 and CDR2 from the germline V gene are DFQATT and SNEGSKA (reference sequence). CDR3 loop: CSASSGTGAVNSNQPQHF. Here the CDR3 DNA reads TGCAGTGCTAGCTCCGGGACAGGGGCGGTGAATAGCAATCAGCCCCAGCATTTT.

This clonotype was recorded a few times. The chain is built from TRBV20-1 and TRBJ2-1; D is possibly TRBD2 (5 bases). Trimming removed 3 bases at V and 0 bases at J, with 9 bases between. The CDR3 length is 14 residues. Germline CDR1 DFQATT, CDR2 SNEGSKA (reference sequence). CDR3 DNA sequence: TGCAGTGCTAGGGGTGGGAGCTCCTACAATGAGCAGTTCTTC. It translates to CSARGGSSYNEQFF.

This clonotype was counted ten times or more. The chain uses TRBV29-1 and TRBJ1-6, with D uncertain. CDR1 and CDR2 (germline): SQVTM, ANQGSEA. Trimming pared 6 bases from V and 5 bases from J, leaving 14 bases between. This CDR3 region has 14 residues. The CDR3 bases are TGCAGCGTGGCCGGACTCCATGATAATTCACCCCTCCACTTT. It translates to CSVAGLHDNSPLHF. Full variable domain (rest looked up from reference TRBV29-1 and TRBJ1-6): SAVISQKPSRDICQRGTSLTIQCQVDSQVTMMFWYRQQPGQSLTLIATANQGSEATYESGFVIDKFPISRPNLTFSTLTVSNMSPEDSSIYLCSVAGLHDNSPLHFGNGTRLTVT.

There are many counts of this clonotype. This chain joins TRBV7-9 and TRBJ1-4; 12 bases match TRBD1. Germline V gene data show CDR1 as SEHNR and CDR2 as FQNEAQ (reference sequence). V trimming: 7 bases; J trimming: 3 bases; junction bases outside the gene matches: 9. The CDR3 has 17 residues. CDR3 nucleotides: TGTGCCAGCACCAAAGGGACAGGGGGCATCTCTAATGAAAAACTGTTTTTT. Its protein is CASTKGTGGISNEKLFF.

This clonotype was observed many times. The chain uses TRBV7-9 and TRBJ1-2; 7 nucleotides align to TRBD1. The germline gives CDR1 SEHNR, CDR2 FQNEAQ (reference sequence). CDR3 length equals 21 residues. The J segment lost 2 bases and the V segment lost 1 base, leaving 22 bases of the junction unmatched. The CDR3 DNA reads TGTGCCAGCAGCTTAGATCGTCCGTCCCAACGCAGGGGGGCCACGAACTATGGCTACACCTTC. It is translated as CASSLDRPSQRRGATNYGYTF.

This clonotype has at least ten counts. The chain employs TRBV7-9 and TRBJ2-7; D possibly uses TRBD1 or TRBD2 (6 bases each). The CDR3 length is 16 residues. The V end was cut by 5 bases, the J end by 6 bases, with 23 bases between. Germline V gives CDR1 SEHNR, CDR2 FQNEAQ (reference sequence). Written as DNA, the CDR3 is TGTGCCAGCAGCCTTGAGGCCGGGACGGGGGCGGGCGAGCAGTACTTC. Its translation is CASSLEAGTGAGEQYF.

This clonotype was seen ten or more times. The V call is TRBV7-3, the J call TRBJ2-1; D perhaps matches TRBD2 (6 bases). The CDR3 is 16 residues long. Per germline, CDR1 SGHTA and CDR2 FQGTGA. V was clipped by 5 bases and J by 1 base, with 15 bases between them. CDR3 nucleotide sequence: TGTGCCAGCAGCCCCCTAGGACGGGGGTCCTACAATGAGCAGTTCTTC. This translates into CASSPLGRGSYNEQFF.

A few counts support this clonotype. This sequence joins TRBV7-8 and TRBJ2-6; D may be TRBD1 (5 bases). Trimming took off 4 bases at V and 4 bases at J, with 11 bases between the two ends. CDR3 size: 15 residues. The germline V gene has CDR1 SGHVS and CDR2 FQNEAQ. The CDR3 bases are TGTGCCAGCAGCTCAGGGTTCGCAGGGGCCAACGTCCTGACTTTC. It encodes CASSSGFAGANVLTF.